Below, one T cell receptor (beta chain) is given with its context. Per the study methods: Amplification of reference gene primers was used by the study to estimate nucleated cell counts. The data were produced by immunoSEQ multiplex PCR, yet TCRdb's version contains in-frame clones alone and is incomplete. That table furnishes V, J and clone size, whereas the DNA furnished D and trimming. The data show a few hundred thousand clones, 80% to 95% seen once. Seattle cases were enrolled at active infection and followed longitudinally. CDR3 length: 14 residues. This entry is derived from a study of blood T cell repertoires in COVID-19. Study-level background: T cells, B-cell-depleted T cells, or PBMCs supplied cDNA or gDNA.

Sample: peripheral blood. The TCR comes from a woman between 25 and 40 years old with COVID-19, enrolled during active disease. V and J are TRBV21-1 and TRBJ2-1; the listed D gene, TRBD2, was not tested against the DNA. TRBV21-1 is a recognized pseudogene. The CDR3 sequence: CASSPRDLLNEQFF. CDR3 nucleotides: TGTGCCAGCAGCCCGCGGGACCTCCTCAATGAGCAGTTCTTC.